Presented here are 5 T cell receptor beta chains from one specimen sequenced in a study of cytomegalovirus exposure and HLA in healthy donors. It was with 60 Vbeta and 13 Jbeta primers that the PCR ran. Measured with immunoSEQ multiplex PCR; TCRdb has only the in-frame clones, and not every one. The table shows around 120,000 clones, with 84% occurring only once. Sequencing was performed on PBMCs. Receptors originate from a man aged 45-65 years in good health and CMV-seronegative.

The chain is built from TRBV7-9 and TRBJ2-7, with TRBD2 as a possible D gene (5 bases). V was pared by 5 bases and J by 2 bases, with 13 bases between. The CDR3 runs to 14 residues. Germline V gene sequence: CDR1 SEHNR, CDR2 FQNEAQ (reference sequence). CDR3 sequence (DNA): TGTGCCAGCAGCCTACGACCGGGAACCTACGAGCAGTACTTC. Its translation: CASSLRPGTYEQYF.

V usage is TRBV6-1 and J usage is TRBJ1-3; 8 bases line up with TRBD1. The V gene end was trimmed by 6 bases and the J gene end by 3 bases; junction bases not matched to a gene: 1. The CDR3 contains 13 residues. The germline V gene encodes CDR1 MNHNS and CDR2 SASEGT. The CDR3 reads CASRQGGGNTIYF. For the CDR3, the DNA is TGTGCCAGCAGACAGGGGGGTGGAAACACCATATATTTT.

This clone showed up just a few times. The chain recombines TRBV27 with TRBJ2-5, with a tentative D call TRBD1 (5 bases). The DNA matches TRBJ2-7 better at its end, which makes the J call doubtful. The CDR3 loop spans 13 amino acids. CDR1 and CDR2 from the germline V gene are MNHEY and SMNVEV (reference sequence). CDR3 amino acids: CASSFGQGGEQYF. In nucleotides, the CDR3 is TGTGCCAGCAGTTTTGGGCAGGGTGGCGAGCAGTACTTC.

This clone was found once. This chain joins TRBV6-5 and TRBJ1-2, with D perhaps matching TRBD1 (5 bases). The CDR3 has 15 residues. Per germline, CDR1 MNHEY and CDR2 SVGAGI. V lost 2 bases and J 3 bases, leaving 13 bases between the germline ends. CDR3 protein: CASSYDGLGDYGYTF. The CDR3 nucleotides are TGTGCCAGCAGTTACGACGGGTTAGGGGACTATGGCTACACCTTC.

The chain joins TRBV28 to TRBJ1-2; tentatively, D is TRBD1 (5 bases). The CDR3 consists of 15 residues. Germline-derived CDR1 and CDR2 are MDHEN and SYDVKM. Deletions cut 3 bases from V and 3 bases from J, with 14 bases between. CDR3 sequence reads: CASSFVRVGDYGYTF. The CDR3 bases are TGTGCCAGCAGTTTCGTCAGGGTGGGTGACTATGGCTACACCTTC.